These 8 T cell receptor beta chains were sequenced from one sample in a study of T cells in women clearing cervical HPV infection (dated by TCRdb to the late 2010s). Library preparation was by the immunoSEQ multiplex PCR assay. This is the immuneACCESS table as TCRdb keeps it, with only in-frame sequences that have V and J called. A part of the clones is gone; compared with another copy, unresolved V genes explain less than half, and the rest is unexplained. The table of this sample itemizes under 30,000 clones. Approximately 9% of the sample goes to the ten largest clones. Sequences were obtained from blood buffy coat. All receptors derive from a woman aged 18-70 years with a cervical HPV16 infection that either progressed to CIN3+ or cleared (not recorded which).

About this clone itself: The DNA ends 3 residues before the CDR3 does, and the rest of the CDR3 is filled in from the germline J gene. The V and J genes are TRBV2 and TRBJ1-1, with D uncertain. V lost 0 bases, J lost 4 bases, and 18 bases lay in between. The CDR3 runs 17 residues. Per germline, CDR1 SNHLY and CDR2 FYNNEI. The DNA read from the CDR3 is TGTGCCAGCAGTGAAGCGCGGCTTTCGAGTCGCGTCACTGAA. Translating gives CASSEARLSSRVTE. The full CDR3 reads CASSEARLSSRVTEAFF. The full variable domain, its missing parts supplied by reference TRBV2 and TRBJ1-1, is EPEVTQTPSHQVTQMGQEVILRCVPISNHLYFYWYRQILGQKVEFLVSFYNNEISEKSEIFDDQFSVERPDGSNFTLKIRSTKLEDSAMYFCASSEARLSSRVTEAFFGQGTRLTVV.

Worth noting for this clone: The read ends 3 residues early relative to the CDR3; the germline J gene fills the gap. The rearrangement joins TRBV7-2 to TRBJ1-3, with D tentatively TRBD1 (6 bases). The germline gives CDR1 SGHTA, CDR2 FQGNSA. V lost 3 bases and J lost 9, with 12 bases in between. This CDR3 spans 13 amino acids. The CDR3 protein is CASSFAQGGTIYF. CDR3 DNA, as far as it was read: TGTGCCAGCAGCTTTGCACAGGGCGGCACC.

The sequenced CDR3 bases are TGCAGCGTTGATCTGGGACAGGGGTTGGAGACC. It is translated as CSVDLGQGLET. The full CDR3 is CSVDLGQGLETQYF. The chain recombines TRBV29-1 with TRBJ2-5; 10 bases are shared with TRBD1. The read stops 3 residues short of the end of the CDR3; the missing end is completed from the germline J gene. Looked up from germline, CDR1 is SQVTM and CDR2 is ANQGSEA. V trimming: 3 bases; J trimming: 5 bases; junction bases outside the gene matches: 6. The CDR3 spans 14 residues.

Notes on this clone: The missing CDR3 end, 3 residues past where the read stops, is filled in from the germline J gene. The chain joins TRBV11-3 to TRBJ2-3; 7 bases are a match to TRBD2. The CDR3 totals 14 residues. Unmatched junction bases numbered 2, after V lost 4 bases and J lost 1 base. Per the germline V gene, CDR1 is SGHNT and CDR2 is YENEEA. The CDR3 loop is CASSYGLGTDTQYF. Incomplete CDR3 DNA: TGTGCCAGCAGCTATGGACTAGGCACAGATACG.

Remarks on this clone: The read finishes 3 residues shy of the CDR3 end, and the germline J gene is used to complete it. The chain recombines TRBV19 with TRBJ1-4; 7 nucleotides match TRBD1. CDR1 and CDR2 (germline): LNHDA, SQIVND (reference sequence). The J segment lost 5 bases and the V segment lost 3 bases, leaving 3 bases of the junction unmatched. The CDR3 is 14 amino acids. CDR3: CASSIGRGNEKLFF. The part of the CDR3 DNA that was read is TGTGCCAGTAGTATCGGCAGGGGGAATGAAAAA.

CDR3 sequence: CASSQVRGVQETQYF. The DNA read from the CDR3 is TGTGCCAGCAGCCAGGTGCGGGGGGTCCAAGAGACC. V usage is TRBV14 and J usage is TRBJ2-5, with 8 positions matching TRBD2. Read sequence stops 3 residues before the CDR3 end, and the germline J gene provides the missing end. Germline-derived CDR1 and CDR2 are SGHDN and FVKESK. V was pared by 3 bases and J by 1 base, with 4 bases of the junction left unmatched. The CDR3 length is 15 residues.

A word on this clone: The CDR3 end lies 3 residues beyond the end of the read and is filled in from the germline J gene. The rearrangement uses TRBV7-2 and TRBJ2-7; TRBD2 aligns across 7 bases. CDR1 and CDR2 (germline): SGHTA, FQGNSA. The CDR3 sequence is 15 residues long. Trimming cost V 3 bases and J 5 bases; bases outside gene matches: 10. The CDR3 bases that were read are TGTGCCAGCAGCTTCTTTCGCGGGAGTTTGGACGAG. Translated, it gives CASSFFRGSLDE. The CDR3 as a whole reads CASSFFRGSLDEQYF.

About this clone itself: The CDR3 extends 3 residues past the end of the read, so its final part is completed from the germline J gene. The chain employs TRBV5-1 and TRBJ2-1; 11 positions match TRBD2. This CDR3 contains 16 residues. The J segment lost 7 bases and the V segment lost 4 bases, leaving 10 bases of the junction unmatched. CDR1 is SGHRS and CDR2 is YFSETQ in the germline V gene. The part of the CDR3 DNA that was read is TGCGCCAGCAGCCGGATTGGGACTAGCGGATTGAATGAG. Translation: CASSRIGTSGLNE. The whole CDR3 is CASSRIGTSGLNEQFF.